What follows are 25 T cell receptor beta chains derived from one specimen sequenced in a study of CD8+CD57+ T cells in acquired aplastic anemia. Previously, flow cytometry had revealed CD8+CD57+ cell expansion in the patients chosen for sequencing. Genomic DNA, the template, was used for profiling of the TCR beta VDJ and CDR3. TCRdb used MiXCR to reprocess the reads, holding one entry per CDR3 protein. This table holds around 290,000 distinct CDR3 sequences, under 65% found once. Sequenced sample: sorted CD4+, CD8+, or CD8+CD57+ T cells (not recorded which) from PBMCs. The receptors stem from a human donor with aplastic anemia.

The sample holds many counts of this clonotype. CDR3 protein: CSASEGRDGYTF. The CDR3 DNA follows: TGCAGTGCTAGTGAGGGCCGCGATGGCTACACCTTC. J is TRBJ1-2 and V is TRBV20-1, with D uncertain. The germline V gene encodes CDR1 DFQATT and CDR2 SNEGSKA (reference sequence). The CDR3 consists of 12 residues. V lost 3 bases to trimming and J lost 6 bases, with 11 bases between them.

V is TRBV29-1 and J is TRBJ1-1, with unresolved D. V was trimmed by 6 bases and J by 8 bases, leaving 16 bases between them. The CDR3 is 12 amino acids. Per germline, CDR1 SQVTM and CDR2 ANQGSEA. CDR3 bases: TGCAGCGTGACTTCGGGAGCCCAAGAAGCTTTCTTT. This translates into CSVTSGAQEAFF.

The CDR3 nucleotides read TGTGCCAGCAGCCCACCCGGGGTGAGAGAGCAGTACTTC. Protein product: CASSPPGVREQYF. The V call is TRBV7-3, the J call TRBJ2-7; D might be TRBD2 (5 bases). Germline V CDR1 and CDR2: SGHTA, FQGTGA. The CDR3 is made up of 13 amino acids. V gave up 5 bases and J gave up 7 bases, with 15 bases separating them.

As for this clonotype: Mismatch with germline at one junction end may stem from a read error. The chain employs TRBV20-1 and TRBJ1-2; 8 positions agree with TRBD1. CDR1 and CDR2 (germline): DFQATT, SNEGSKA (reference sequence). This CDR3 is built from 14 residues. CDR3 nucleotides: TGCAGCGCTAGAGCCACAGGGGGAAGGGGTGTCTACACCTTC. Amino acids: CSARATGGRGVYTF.

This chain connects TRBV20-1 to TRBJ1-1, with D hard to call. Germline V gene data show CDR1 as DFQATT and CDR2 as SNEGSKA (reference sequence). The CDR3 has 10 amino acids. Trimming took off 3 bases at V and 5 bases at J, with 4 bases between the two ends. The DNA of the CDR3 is TGCAGTGCTAGGGGGACTGAAGCTTTCTTT. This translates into CSARGTEAFF.

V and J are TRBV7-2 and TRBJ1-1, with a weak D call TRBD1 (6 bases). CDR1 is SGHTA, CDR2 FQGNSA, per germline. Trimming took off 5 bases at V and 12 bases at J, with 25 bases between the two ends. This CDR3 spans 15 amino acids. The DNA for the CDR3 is TGTGCCAGCAGCCGAAAGGGTGGGGGCGCCCGTGGAACTTTCTTT. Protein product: CASSRKGGGARGTFF.

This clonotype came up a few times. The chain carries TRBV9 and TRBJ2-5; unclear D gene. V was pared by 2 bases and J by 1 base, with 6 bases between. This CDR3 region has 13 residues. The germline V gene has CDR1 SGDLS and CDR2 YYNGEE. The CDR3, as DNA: TGTGCCAGCAGCGTCGGGCCCCAAGAGACCCAGTACTTC. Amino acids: CASSVGPQETQYF. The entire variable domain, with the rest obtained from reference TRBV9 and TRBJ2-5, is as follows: DSGVTQTPKHLITATGQRVTLRCSPRSGDLSVYWYQQSLDQGLQFLIQYYNGEERAKGNILERFSAQQFPDLHSELNLSSLELGDSALYFCASSVGPQETQYFGPGTRLLVL.

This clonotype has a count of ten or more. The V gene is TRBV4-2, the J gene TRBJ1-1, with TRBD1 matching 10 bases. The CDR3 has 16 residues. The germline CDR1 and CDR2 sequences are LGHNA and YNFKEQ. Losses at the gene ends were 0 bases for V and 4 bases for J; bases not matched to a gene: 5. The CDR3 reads CASSQDDRGQGTEAFF. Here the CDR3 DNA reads TGTGCCAGCAGCCAAGATGACAGGGGGCAAGGCACTGAAGCTTTCTTT.

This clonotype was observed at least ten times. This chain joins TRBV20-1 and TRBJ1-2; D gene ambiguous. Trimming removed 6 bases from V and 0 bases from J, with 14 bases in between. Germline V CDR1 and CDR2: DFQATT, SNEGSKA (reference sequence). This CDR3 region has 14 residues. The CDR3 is CSASDEGANYGYTF. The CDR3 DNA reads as TGCAGTGCCTCCGACGAGGGAGCTAACTATGGCTACACCTTC.

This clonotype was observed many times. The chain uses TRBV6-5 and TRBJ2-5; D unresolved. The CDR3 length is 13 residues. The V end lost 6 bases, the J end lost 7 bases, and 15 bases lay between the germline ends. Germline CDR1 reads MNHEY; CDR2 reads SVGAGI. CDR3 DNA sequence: TGTGCCAGCAGCTCCGGGTTCCTAGGGACCCAGTACTTC. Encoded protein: CASSSGFLGTQYF.

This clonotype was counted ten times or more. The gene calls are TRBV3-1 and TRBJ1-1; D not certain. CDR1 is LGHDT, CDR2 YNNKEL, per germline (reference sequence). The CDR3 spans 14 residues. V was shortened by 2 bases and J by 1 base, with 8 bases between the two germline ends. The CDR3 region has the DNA TGTGCCAGCAGCCAAATCGCAGGGAACACTGAAGCTTTCTTT. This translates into CASSQIAGNTEAFF.

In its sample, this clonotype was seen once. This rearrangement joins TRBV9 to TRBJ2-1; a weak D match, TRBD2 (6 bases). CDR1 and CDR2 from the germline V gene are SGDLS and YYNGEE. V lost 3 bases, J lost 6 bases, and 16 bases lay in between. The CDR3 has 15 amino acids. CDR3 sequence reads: CASSAGTLAVNEQFF. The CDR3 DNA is TGTGCCAGCAGCGCCGGGACTTTGGCGGTCAATGAGCAGTTCTTC.

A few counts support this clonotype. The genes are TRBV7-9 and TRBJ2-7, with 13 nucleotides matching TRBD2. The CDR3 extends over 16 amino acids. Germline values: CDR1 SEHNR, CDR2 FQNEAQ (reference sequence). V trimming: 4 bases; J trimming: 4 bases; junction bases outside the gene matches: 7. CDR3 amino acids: CASSSHGLAGEYEQYF. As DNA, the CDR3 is TGTGCCAGCAGCTCCCACGGACTAGCGGGAGAATACGAGCAGTACTTC.

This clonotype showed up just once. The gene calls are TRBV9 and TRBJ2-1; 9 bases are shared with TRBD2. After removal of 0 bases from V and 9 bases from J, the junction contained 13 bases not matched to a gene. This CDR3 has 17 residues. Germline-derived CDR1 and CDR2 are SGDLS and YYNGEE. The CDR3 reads CASSVEASGIWVGEQFF. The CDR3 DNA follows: TGTGCCAGCAGCGTAGAGGCTAGCGGGATCTGGGTCGGTGAGCAGTTCTTC.

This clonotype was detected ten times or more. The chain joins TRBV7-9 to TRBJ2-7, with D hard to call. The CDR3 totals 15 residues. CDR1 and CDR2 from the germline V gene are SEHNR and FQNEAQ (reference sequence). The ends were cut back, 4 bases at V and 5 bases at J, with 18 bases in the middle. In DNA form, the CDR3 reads TGTGCCAGCAGCTCTCGACCCAGGTTGGGCGACGAGCAGTACTTC. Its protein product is CASSSRPRLGDEQYF.

CDR3 in amino acids: CSARDYAYEQYF. CDR3 in DNA: TGCAGTGCTAGAGACTACGCCTACGAGCAGTACTTC. The chain employs TRBV20-1 and TRBJ2-7; D remains ambiguous. Germline CDR1 reads DFQATT; CDR2 reads SNEGSKA (reference sequence). The CDR3 consists of 12 residues. Trimming removed 0 bases at V and 2 bases at J, with 5 bases between.

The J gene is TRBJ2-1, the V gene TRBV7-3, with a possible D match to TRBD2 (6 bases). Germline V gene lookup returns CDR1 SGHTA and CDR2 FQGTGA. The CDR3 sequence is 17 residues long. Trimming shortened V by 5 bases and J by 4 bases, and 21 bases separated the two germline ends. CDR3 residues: CASSSFRGGTLYNEQFF. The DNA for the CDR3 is TGTGCCAGCAGCAGCTTCCGTGGCGGGACGCTGTACAATGAGCAGTTCTTC.

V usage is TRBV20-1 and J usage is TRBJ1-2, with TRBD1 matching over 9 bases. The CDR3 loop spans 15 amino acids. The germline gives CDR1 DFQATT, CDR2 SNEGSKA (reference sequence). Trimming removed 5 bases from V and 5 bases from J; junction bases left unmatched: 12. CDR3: CSAQPRDRAPYGYTF. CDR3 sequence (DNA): TGCAGTGCTCAACCGCGGGACAGGGCCCCGTATGGCTACACCTTC.

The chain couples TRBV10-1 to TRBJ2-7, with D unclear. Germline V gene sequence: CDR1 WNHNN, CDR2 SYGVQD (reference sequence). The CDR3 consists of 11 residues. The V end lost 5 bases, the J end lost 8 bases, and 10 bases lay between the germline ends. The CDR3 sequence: CASSKGLKQYF. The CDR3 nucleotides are TGCGCCAGCAGTAAGGGTTTAAAGCAGTACTTC.

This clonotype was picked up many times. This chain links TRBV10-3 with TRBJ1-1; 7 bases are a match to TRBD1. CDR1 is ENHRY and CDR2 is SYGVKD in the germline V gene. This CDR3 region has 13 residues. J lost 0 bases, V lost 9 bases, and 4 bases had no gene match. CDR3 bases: TGTGCCATAAGGGACAGCATGAACACTGAAGCTTTCTTT. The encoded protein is CAIRDSMNTEAFF.

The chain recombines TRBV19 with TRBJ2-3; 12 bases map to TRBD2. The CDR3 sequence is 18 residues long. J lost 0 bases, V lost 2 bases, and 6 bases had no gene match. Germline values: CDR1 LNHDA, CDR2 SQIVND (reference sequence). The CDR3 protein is CASSILAGGSASTDTQYF. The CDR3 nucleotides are TGTGCCAGTAGTATACTAGCGGGAGGGAGTGCTAGCACAGATACGCAGTATTTT.

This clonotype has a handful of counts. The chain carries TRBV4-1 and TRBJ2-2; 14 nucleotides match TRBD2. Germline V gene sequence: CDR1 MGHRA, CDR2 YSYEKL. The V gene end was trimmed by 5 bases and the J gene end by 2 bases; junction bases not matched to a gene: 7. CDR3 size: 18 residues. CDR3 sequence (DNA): TGCGCCAGCAGCATCCAGGGACTAGCGGGGGACAACACCGGGGAGCTGTTTTTT. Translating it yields CASSIQGLAGDNTGELFF.

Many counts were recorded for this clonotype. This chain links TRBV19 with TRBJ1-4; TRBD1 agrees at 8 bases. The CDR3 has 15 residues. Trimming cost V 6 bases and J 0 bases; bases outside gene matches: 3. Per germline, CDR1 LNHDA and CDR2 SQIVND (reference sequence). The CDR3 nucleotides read TGTGCCAGTAGGACAGGGGACGCAACTAATGAAAAACTGTTTTTT. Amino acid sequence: CASRTGDATNEKLFF.

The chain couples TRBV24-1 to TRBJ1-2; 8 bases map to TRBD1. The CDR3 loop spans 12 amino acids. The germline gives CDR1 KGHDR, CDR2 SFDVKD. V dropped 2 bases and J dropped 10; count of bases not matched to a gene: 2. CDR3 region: CATSDSGGDYTF. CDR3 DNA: TGTGCCACCAGTGATTCAGGGGGCGACTACACCTTC.

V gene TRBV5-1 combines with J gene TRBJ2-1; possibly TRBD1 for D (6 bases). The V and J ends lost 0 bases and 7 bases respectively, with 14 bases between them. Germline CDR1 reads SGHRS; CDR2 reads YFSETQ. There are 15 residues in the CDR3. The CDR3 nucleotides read TGCGCCAGCAGCTTGGATCCCCCAGGGGTGAATGAGCAGTTCTTC. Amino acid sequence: CASSLDPPGVNEQFF. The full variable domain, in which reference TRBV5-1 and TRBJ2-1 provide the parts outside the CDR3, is KAGVTQTPRYLIKTRGQQVTLSCSPISGHRSVSWYQQTPGQGLQFLFEYFSETQRNKGNFPGRFSGRQFSNSRSEMNVSTLELGDSALYLCASSLDPPGVNEQFFGPGTRLTVL.